In this sample, the clone carrying this T cell receptor beta chain turned up a few times. Its antigen is unknown. CDR3 size: 13 residues. The V end was cut by 5 bases, the J end by 1 base, with 9 bases between. Germline loops: CDR1 MDHEN, CDR2 SYDVKM. Produced via immunoSEQ multiplex PCR; TCRdb's table is partial and in-frame only. The profile covers tens of thousands of clones, with about 80% appearing a single time and roughly 1.3% taken by the ten largest. This record belongs to a study of T cells in narcolepsy. Study conclusions and caveats: No autoreactive T cell clone sequences appeared in some memory CD4+ repertoires. Same-patient CSF and blood CD4+ T cell clonotypes included HCRT-specific and TRIB2-specific autoreactive ones.

The V gene is TRBV28, the J gene TRBJ2-7, with D possibly matching TRBD1 (6 bases). The sample consisted of CD45RA- memory CD4+ T cells from PBMCs. This TCR was sampled from a human donor with narcolepsy. Here the CDR3 reads CASSGTKSYEQYF. CDR3 in DNA: TGTGCCAGCAGTGGGACAAAATCCTACGAGCAGTACTTC.